This TCR beta chain was observed in a study of blood T cell repertoires in COVID-19. Trimming pared 1 base from V and 1 base from J, leaving 4 bases between. Germline values: CDR1 GTSNPN, CDR2 SVGIG (reference sequence). The CDR3 runs 12 residues. Generated by immunoSEQ multiplex PCR, the TCRdb table keeps only in-frame clones and is missing some. This repertoire shows about 210,000 clones, approximately 82% found once; its top ten account for roughly 7.6%. Sample: peripheral blood. This sequence originates from a woman aged 50 to 65 with acute or convalescent COVID-19. This chain uses TRBV30 with TRBJ1-1; no reliable D call. This CDR3 reads CAWSGGNTEAFF. In DNA form, the CDR3 reads TGTGCCTGGAGTGGAGGGAACACTGAAGCTTTCTTT.